The clone carrying this T cell receptor (beta chain) has just a few counts. Its antigen is not identified. Full-length variable regions came from constant-region reverse primers plus semi-nested Nested Universal Primer A PCR. Using its own MiXCR run on the 5' RACE reads, TCRdb lists one record per CDR3 protein. The sample holds tens of thousands of distinct CDR3 sequences, roughly 18% seen once. Points from the study as a whole: Tumor memory CD4+ T cell TCR gene usage was found to cluster with blood and lymph node memory CD4+ cells and with lymph node naive CD4+ cells.

The TCR sequence derives from a female donor with breast cancer. Sample: naive CD4+ T cells sorted from blood. Subset defined: naive CD4+ T cells, CD4+CD45RA+CD25-.

DNA of the CDR3: TGTGCCAGCAGCCCTAGGACAGGCTACGAGCAGTACTTC. Its protein product is CASSPRTGYEQYF. The V gene is TRBV7-2, the J gene TRBJ2-7; 7 positions agree with TRBD1. This CDR3 contains 13 residues. Losses at the gene ends were 5 bases for V and 3 bases for J; bases not matched to a gene: 4. In germline, CDR1 is SGHTA, CDR2 FQGNSA.